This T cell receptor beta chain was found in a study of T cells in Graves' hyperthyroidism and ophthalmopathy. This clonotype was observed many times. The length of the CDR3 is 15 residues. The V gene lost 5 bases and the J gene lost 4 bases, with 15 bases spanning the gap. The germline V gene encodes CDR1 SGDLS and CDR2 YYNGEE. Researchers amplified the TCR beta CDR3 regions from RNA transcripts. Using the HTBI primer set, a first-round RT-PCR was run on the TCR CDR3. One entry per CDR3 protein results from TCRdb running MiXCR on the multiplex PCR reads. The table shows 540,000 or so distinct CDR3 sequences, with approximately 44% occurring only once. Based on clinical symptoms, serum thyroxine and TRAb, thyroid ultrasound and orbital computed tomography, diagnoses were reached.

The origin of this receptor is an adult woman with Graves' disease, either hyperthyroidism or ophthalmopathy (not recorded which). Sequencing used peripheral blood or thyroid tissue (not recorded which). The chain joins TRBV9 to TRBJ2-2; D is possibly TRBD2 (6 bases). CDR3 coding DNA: TGTGCCAGCAGACCTCGGGAGTCGGTCACCGGGGAGCTGTTTTTT. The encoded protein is CASRPRESVTGELFF.